The TCR beta chain described here comes from a study of cytomegalovirus exposure and HLA in healthy donors. The CDR3 totals 15 residues. The V and J ends lost 5 bases and 4 bases, in that order; junction bases with no gene match: 6. Germline V gene data show CDR1 as LNHDA and CDR2 as SQIVND (reference sequence). Notes on the study in general: In a later analysis, TCR beta V- and J-gene trimming was associated with a missense DCLRE1C variant. Cytomegalovirus status, reportedly, was diagnosed with high specificity and sensitivity by the classifier.

Researchers ran the PCR with 60 Vbeta and 13 Jbeta primers. TCRdb's copy holds only in-frame clones and misses some; the assay was immunoSEQ multiplex PCR. The sample lists about 190,000 clones; 75% to 80% were seen once. Though nominally healthy at sampling, donors likely had unrecorded immune exposures. In regard to this clone: Its antigen remains unknown.

The receptor was derived from a woman aged 30 to 39 in good health and CMV-seropositive. The sequenced sample consisted of PBMCs. The chain couples TRBV19 to TRBJ2-3, with TRBD2 matching 10 bases. The CDR3 region has the DNA TGTGCCAGTAGTCAACTAGCGGGAATCTCAGATACGCAGTATTTT. Protein: CASSQLAGISDTQYF.